This TCR beta chain comes out of a study of blood T cell repertoires in COVID-19 (dated by TCRdb to 2018 to 2020). Regarding the complete study: Samples from collaborators originated in the United States, Italy and Spain and spanned both the acute and convalescent phases of COVID-19. The material from the prospective study consisted of cDNA or gDNA derived from T cells, B-cell-depleted T cells, or PBMCs. The dataset comprised deeply sampled blood TCRbeta repertoires from subjects exposed to, actively infected with, or recovered from COVID-19. The repertoires were released in a freely available public database intended as a resource for research on the immune response to SARS-CoV-2. Samples came from the ongoing ImmuneRACE study (first 160 participants) plus 1,254 subjects from 6 global collaborators. Nearly every sample came with metadata listing a de-identified subject ID, COVID-19 status, age in years and sex. Where HLA class I and class II types were available, the types were taken from metadata supplied by the sample provider, not from assay-based typing.

Paper-wide results and their limitations: Clinical and demographic metadata were provided uncurated, with the amount varying by source and participant.

The immunoSEQ Assay, a bias-controlled multiplex PCR, was used to amplify TCRbeta CDR3 regions from genomic DNA. On the study's bioinformatics: The number of nucleated cells in each sample was estimated by amplification of reference gene primers within the assay. To quantify the absolute abundance of each unique TCRbeta CDR3 rearrangement, sequence reads were collapsed and filtered. For each sample, productive Simpson clonality was calculated by taking the square root of Simpson's diversity index across productive rearrangements. TCRdb limited this immuneACCESS table to in-frame rearrangements with V and J called. A share of clones is missing; checked studies link under half to unresolved V genes, and the rest is unexplained. V, J and clone size are taken as reported in that table, and D and trimming were inferred from the DNA itself. The sample table holds some 230,000 clones, of which approximately 84% were seen once. The top ten constitute around 0.96% of the sample.

In the case of this clone: This receptor's antigen is unknown. No base quality values were provided; no much bigger clone lies one nucleotide off. The identical CDR3 is also encoded by other nucleotide sequences in the sample.

Collaborating institutions collected whole blood in K2EDTA tubes following their own protocols. For TCRbeta analysis, collaborators shipped samples in one of three forms: frozen whole blood, isolated PBMCs, or DNA extracted from either of those sample types. Between the V and J ends, shortened by 1 base and 1 base respectively, the junction contains 4 bases. The CDR3 covers 13 residues, taking in both the cysteine and the phenylalanine. The only DNA kept is the CDR3, 39 bases in frame from the first base. The CDR1 and CDR2 encoded by the germline V gene are SGHTA and FQGTGA. This receptor was taken from a middle-aged man with acute or convalescent COVID-19. Sequencing was done on a sample of peripheral blood. This chain joins TRBV7-3 to TRBJ1-1; confidence is insufficient to name the D gene. The encoded CDR3 is CASSLRANTEAFF. The nucleotide sequence is TGTGCCAGCAGCTTAAGAGCGAACACTGAAGCTTTCTTT.